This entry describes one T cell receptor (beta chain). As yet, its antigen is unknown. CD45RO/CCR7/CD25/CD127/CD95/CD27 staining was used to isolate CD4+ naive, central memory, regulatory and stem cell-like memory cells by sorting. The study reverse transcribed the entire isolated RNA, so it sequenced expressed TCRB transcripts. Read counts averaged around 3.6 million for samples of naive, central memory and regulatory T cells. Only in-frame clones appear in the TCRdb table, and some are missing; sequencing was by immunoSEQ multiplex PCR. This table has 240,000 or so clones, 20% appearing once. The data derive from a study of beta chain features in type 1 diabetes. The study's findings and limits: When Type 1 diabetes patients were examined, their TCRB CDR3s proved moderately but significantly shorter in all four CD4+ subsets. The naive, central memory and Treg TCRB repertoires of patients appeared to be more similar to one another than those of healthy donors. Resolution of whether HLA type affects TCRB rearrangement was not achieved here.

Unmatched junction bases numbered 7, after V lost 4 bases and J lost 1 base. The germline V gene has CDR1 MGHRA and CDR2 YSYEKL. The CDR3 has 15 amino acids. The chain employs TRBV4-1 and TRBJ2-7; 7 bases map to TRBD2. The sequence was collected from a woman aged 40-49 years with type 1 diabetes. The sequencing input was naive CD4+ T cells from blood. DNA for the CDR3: TGCGCCAGCAGCCCCCGACTAGCAGGGTCCTACGAGCAGTACTTC. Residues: CASSPRLAGSYEQYF.